These T cell receptor beta chains were read from a single sample in a study of human T cells and chemical hapten exposure. TCRdb re-called the RACE reads with MiXCR, one entry per CDR3 protein. The table has 370,000 or so distinct CDR3 sequences, nearly 5% seen once; the top ten hold under 3%. This specimen was whole blood, taken in connection with sensitization to the hapten diphenylcyclopropenone (DPC). Source of these receptors: a woman aged 45-59 years with alopecia areata. Some clones in this sample may be carry-over from other donors' samples. Both conserved end residues are part of each CDR3. The D gene is left open where the match is weak. The size field is filled for only some rows; it gives once, few, many or a size class.

TRBV7-2	14	many	TRBD1	TRBJ1-6	CASSPGTENSPLHF	TGTGCCAGCAGCCCCGGGACAGAGAATTCACCCCTCCACTTT
TRBV18	17	many	TRBD2	TRBJ2-2	CASSPSSRGSNTGELFF	TGTGCCAGCTCACCCTCCTCGCGGGGGTCGAACACCGGGGAGCTGTTTTTT
TRBV7-9	11	many	NA	TRBJ1-1	CASSSSGEAFF	TGTGCCAGCAGCTCCTCAGGGGAAGCTTTCTTT
TRBV2	14	many	NA	TRBJ1-5	CASKGMLGGQPQHF	TGTGCCAGCAAAGGAATGCTTGGCGGTCAGCCCCAGCATTTT
TRBV9	13	many	NA	TRBJ2-3	CASSGRITDTQYF	TGTGCCAGCAGCGGAAGGATCACAGATACGCAGTATTTT
TRBV28	13	NA	TRBD1	TRBJ1-1	CASRGQGPTEAFF	TGTGCCAGCAGGGGACAGGGACCCACTGAAGCTTTCTTT
TRBV6-5	15	many	TRBD2	TRBJ2-3	CASSDRGGYKDTQYF	TGTGCCAGCTCTGACCGGGGGGGATATAAAGATACGCAGTATTTT
TRBV20-1	13	many	NA	TRBJ1-2	CSARSPSGYGYTF	TGCAGTGCTAGATCCCCATCCGGCTATGGCTACACCTTC
TRBV4-1	15	many	NA	TRBJ1-1	CASSQVGPEGTEAFF	TGCGCCAGCAGCCAAGTGGGCCCCGAGGGCACTGAAGCTTTCTTT
TRBV18	14	many	NA	TRBJ1-1	CASSPTQLNTEAFF	TGTGCCAGCTCACCTACCCAGTTGAACACTGAAGCTTTCTTT
TRBV5-6	15	few	NA	TRBJ1-1	CASSSPSRREDEAFF	TGTGCCAGCAGCTCCCCCTCCAGGCGGGAAGATGAAGCTTTCTTT
TRBV3-1	14	few	NA	TRBJ1-5	CASSQQGWNQPQHF	TGTGCCAGCAGCCAACAGGGTTGGAATCAGCCCCAGCATTTT
TRBV6-5	15	many	NA	TRBJ2-7	CASSYGVGKSYEQYF	TGTGCCAGCAGTTACGGGGTAGGAAAGTCCTACGAGCAGTACTTC
TRBV28	15	many	TRBD2	TRBJ2-5	CASSRLAGAEETQYF	TGTGCCAGCAGCCGGCTAGCGGGAGCGGAAGAGACCCAGTACTTC
TRBV20-1	16	many	NA	TRBJ2-1	CSAKDHLGGSYNEQFF	TGCAGTGCCAAAGACCACCTCGGCGGATCCTACAATGAGCAGTTCTTC
TRBV10-3	13	many	NA	TRBJ2-1	CAISTDYVNEQFF	TGTGCCATCAGTACGGACTATGTTAATGAGCAGTTCTTC